The 2 T cell receptor beta chains presented below share a single source sample, sequenced in a study of blood T cell repertoires in COVID-19. Sequencing was performed with immunoSEQ multiplex PCR; in TCRdb, only in-frame clones are kept and a portion is missing. This sample yields approximately 360,000 clones, of which roughly four fifths are seen a single time; approximately 5% belongs to the top ten. The source material was PBMCs or T cells enriched from blood (not recorded which). The receptors here all came from a woman in her forties or fifties who had recovered from COVID-19.

V usage is TRBV9 and J usage is TRBJ1-2, with D unclear. Trimming pared 6 bases from V and 5 bases from J, leaving 17 bases between. Germline V gene lookup returns CDR1 SGDLS and CDR2 YYNGEE. The CDR3 loop spans 14 amino acids. In DNA, the CDR3 is TGTGCCAGCACTCCCGCGGGCAGTCCTTATGGCTACACCTTC. Amino acids: CASTPAGSPYGYTF.

The rearrangement uses TRBV5-1 and TRBJ1-3; no clear D gene. Germline values: CDR1 SGHRS, CDR2 YFSETQ. The V end was cut by 6 bases, the J end by 1 base, with 11 bases between. The CDR3 has 14 residues. The CDR3 loop is CASTPGGSGNTIYF. The CDR3 DNA reads TGCGCCAGCACCCCGGGAGGGTCTGGAAACACCATATATTTT.